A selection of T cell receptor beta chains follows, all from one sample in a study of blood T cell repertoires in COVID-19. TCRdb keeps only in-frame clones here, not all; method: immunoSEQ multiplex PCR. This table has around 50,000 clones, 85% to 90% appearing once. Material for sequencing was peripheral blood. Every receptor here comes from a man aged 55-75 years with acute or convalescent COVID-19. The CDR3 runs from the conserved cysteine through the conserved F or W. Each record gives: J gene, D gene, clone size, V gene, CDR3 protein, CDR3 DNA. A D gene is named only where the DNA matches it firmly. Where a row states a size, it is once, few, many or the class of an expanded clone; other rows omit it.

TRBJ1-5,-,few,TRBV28,CASSRGRRGGNQPQHF,TGTGCCAGCAGCCGTGGACGGAGGGGTGGCAATCAGCCCCAGCATTTT
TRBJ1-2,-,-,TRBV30,CAWRQGSYGYTF,TGTGCCTGGAGACAGGGTTCCTATGGCTACACCTTC
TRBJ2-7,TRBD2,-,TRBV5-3,CANPSIGKGRGSNDEQYF,TGTGCCAACCCATCGATAGGGAAAGGTCGCGGGAGCAACGACGAGCAGTACTTC
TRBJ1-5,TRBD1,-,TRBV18,CASSPNTGDTQPQHF,TGTGCCAGCTCACCCAACACAGGGGACACCCAGCCCCAGCATTTT
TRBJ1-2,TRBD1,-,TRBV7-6,CASSIRPGQGYGYTF,TGTGCCAGCAGCATCAGACCGGGACAGGGTTATGGCTACACCTTC
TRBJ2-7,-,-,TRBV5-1,CASSLANEQYF,TGCGCCAGCAGCTTGGCCAACGAGCAGTACTTC
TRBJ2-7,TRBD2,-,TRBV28,CASSIGGGLARSYEQYF,TGTGCCAGCAGCATTGGGGGGGGACTAGCCCGATCCTACGAGCAGTACTTC
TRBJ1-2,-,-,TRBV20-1,CSPKAAGGYTF,TGCAGTCCTAAGGCGGCCGGGGGCTACACCTTC
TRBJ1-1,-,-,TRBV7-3,CASSLSRPLGQPEAFF,TGTGCCAGCAGCTTATCACGTCCTCTTGGACAGCCTGAAGCTTTCTTT
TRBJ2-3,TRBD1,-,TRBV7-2,CASGDRGFGTQYF,TGTGCCAGCGGGGACAGGGGGTTTGGTACGCAGTATTTT
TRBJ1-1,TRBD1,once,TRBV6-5,CASSYLTGGMNTEAFF,TGTGCCAGCAGTTATTTGACAGGGGGCATGAACACTGAAGCTTTCTTT
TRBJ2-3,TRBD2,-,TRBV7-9,CASSLVGGKADTQYF,TGTGCCAGCAGCTTAGTCGGGGGGAAGGCAGATACGCAGTATTTT
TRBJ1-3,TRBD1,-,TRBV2,CASSEGQGIGNTIYF,TGTGCCAGCAGTGAAGGACAGGGGATTGGAAACACCATATATTTT
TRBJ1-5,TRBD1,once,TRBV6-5,CASSYKDRGDSQPQHF,TGTGCCAGCAGTTACAAGGACAGGGGGGATAGTCAGCCCCAGCATTTT
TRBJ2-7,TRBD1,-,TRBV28,CASSFGRGQGAHEQYF,TGTGCCAGCAGTTTTGGCCGGGGTCAGGGGGCCCACGAGCAGTACTTC
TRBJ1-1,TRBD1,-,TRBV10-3,CAISEERTGGWTEAFF,TGTGCCATCAGTGAGGAGAGGACAGGGGGTTGGACTGAAGCTTTCTTT
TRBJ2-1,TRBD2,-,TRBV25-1,CASSLGSGRSYNEQFF,TGTGCCAGCAGTTTGGGTAGCGGGAGGTCCTACAATGAGCAGTTCTTC
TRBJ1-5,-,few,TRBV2,CASNVQGGPQHF,TGTGCCAGCAATGTACAGGGTGGGCCCCAGCATTTT
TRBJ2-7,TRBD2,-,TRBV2,CASTDRGGHYEQYF,TGTGCCAGCACCGACCGGGGGGGGCACTACGAGCAGTACTTC
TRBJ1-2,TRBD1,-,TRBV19,CASSPGTDRNYGYTF,TGTGCCAGTAGTCCGGGGACAGATCGGAACTATGGCTACACCTTC
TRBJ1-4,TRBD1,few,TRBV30,CAWSPRDRDNEKLFF,TGTGCCTGGAGCCCGCGGGACAGGGATAATGAAAAACTGTTTTTT
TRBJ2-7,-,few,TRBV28,CASSLKLGVLSYEQYF,TGTGCCAGCAGTTTAAAACTGGGAGTACTATCCTACGAGCAGTACTTC
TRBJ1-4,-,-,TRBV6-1,CASSEAGGNSEKLFF,TGTGCCAGCAGTGAAGCGGGGGGGAATAGTGAAAAACTGTTTTTT
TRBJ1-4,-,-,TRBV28,CASRPQGRGEKLFF,TGTGCCAGCCGACCACAGGGTCGAGGTGAAAAACTGTTTTTT
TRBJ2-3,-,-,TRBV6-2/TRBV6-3,CASSNAGKRYTDTQYF,TGTGCCAGCAGTAACGCGGGGAAGAGGTACACAGATACGCAGTATTTT
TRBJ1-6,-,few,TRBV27,CASSLAGISPLHF,TGTGCCAGCAGTTTAGCAGGGATTTCACCCCTCCACTTT
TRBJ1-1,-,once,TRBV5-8,CASSMDRNTEAFF,TGTGCCAGCAGCATGGACAGGAACACTGAAGCTTTCTTT